The present entry profiles one T cell receptor beta chain with its context. Here immunoSEQ multiplex PCR was the method, and the copy in TCRdb shows in-frame clones only, minus some. The sample carries roughly 130,000 clones, about nine tenths recorded once. This specimen belongs to a study of control samples from healthy donors and cancer patients. Germline V gives CDR1 SGHRS, CDR2 YFSETQ. V was clipped by 4 bases and J by 6 bases, with 7 bases between them. The CDR3 spans 12 residues. The source material was blood. The chain has TRBV5-1 and TRBJ2-2, with D uncertain. The clonotype comes from a man between 18 and 35 years old in good health. The CDR3 DNA is TGCGCCAGCAGCCAGACCTCCGGGGAGCTGTTTTTT. It encodes CASSQTSGELFF.